These T cell receptor beta chains were read from a single sample in a study of neurological immune-mediated disorders. TCRdb reprocessed the 5' RACE reads with MiXCR, giving one entry per CDR3 protein. This sample has about 41,000 distinct CDR3 sequences, with 2.5% found just once. The sequencing sample was made of PBMCs. The receptors derive from a man aged 25-45 years with multiple sclerosis. Both conserved end residues are part of each CDR3. D genes are given only for firm matches. Only part of the rows carry a size: once, few, many, or a class if the clone is expanded.

j_call d_call cdr3_length clone_size v_call cdr3_aa cdr3_nt
TRBJ2-5 - 15 many TRBV14 CASSPSLSSQETQYF TGTGCCAGCAGCCCATCTCTAAGCTCCCAAGAGACCCAGTACTTC
TRBJ2-3 TRBD1 16 many TRBV5-5 CASSVGQGPGTDTQYF TGTGCCAGCAGCGTTGGACAGGGGCCCGGCACAGATACGCAGTATTTT
TRBJ2-5 - 12 many TRBV5-1 CASSLPQETQYF TGCGCCAGCAGCTTACCCCAAGAGACCCAGTACTTC
TRBJ2-7 - 13 many TRBV15 CATSRTGIHEQYF TGTGCCACCAGCAGAACAGGGATCCACGAGCAGTACTTC
TRBJ2-2 TRBD1 14 many TRBV20-1 CSAVRTGNTGELFF TGCAGTGCTGTACGGACAGGGAACACCGGGGAGCTGTTTTTT
TRBJ2-5 - 14 many TRBV4-1 CASSLRQVEETQYF TGCGCCAGCAGCCTCAGACAGGTGGAAGAGACCCAGTACTTC
TRBJ2-3 TRBD1 13 many TRBV20-1 CSASQGGTDTQYF TGCAGTGCTTCACAGGGGGGCACAGATACGCAGTATTTT
TRBJ2-5 - 16 many TRBV9 CASSVRSGTSEETQYF TGTGCCAGCAGCGTTCGGTCCGGGACGAGTGAAGAGACCCAGTACTTC
TRBJ2-7 TRBD2 15 many TRBV27 CASSFGTSGKYEQYF TGTGCCAGCAGTTTTGGGACTAGTGGCAAGTACGAGCAGTACTTC
TRBJ2-5 - 15 many TRBV12-3/TRBV12-4 CASSLRPTGGETQYF TGTGCCAGCAGTTTACGTCCAACTGGGGGTGAGACCCAGTACTTC
TRBJ2-5 - 16 many TRBV7-9 CASSLRLMADQETQYF TGTGCCAGCAGCTTAAGATTAATGGCCGACCAAGAGACCCAGTACTTC
TRBJ2-7 - 12 many TRBV7-6 CASSAQGEEQYF TGTGCCAGCAGCGCCCAGGGAGAAGAGCAGTACTTC
TRBJ2-2 - 14 many TRBV6-1 CASTSDYNTGELFF TGTGCCAGCACTTCGGACTATAACACCGGGGAGCTGTTTTTT
TRBJ2-7 - 14 many TRBV7-2 CASSSLKGGYEQYF TGTGCCAGCAGCTCTCTCAAGGGGGGCTACGAGCAGTACTTC
TRBJ1-2 - 13 many TRBV12-3/TRBV12-4 CASRLGLGYGYTF TGTGCCAGCAGGCTGGGGCTAGGCTATGGCTACACCTTC
TRBJ1-1 TRBD1 13 many TRBV6-4 CASSIDRDTEAFF TGTGCCAGCTCGATAGACAGGGACACTGAAGCTTTCTTT
TRBJ2-6 TRBD1 17 many TRBV6-1 CASSETGVFSGANVLTF TGTGCCAGCAGTGAGACAGGGGTTTTTTCTGGGGCCAACGTCCTGACTTTC
TRBJ1-5 - 13 many TRBV12-3/TRBV12-4 CASSPPGNQPQHF TGTGCCAGCAGTCCACCAGGGAATCAGCCCCAGCATTTT
TRBJ2-5 TRBD1 14 many TRBV5-1 CASTNRQGTETQYF TGCGCCAGCACGAACCGACAGGGGACGGAGACCCAGTACTTC
TRBJ1-2 - 17 many TRBV20-1 CSALGLGSHRLDYGYTF TGCAGTGCTTTAGGCCTTGGGTCGCATCGGCTGGACTATGGCTACACCTTC
TRBJ2-5 - 15 many TRBV2 CASSKPVATQETQYF TGTGCCAGCAGCAAACCAGTCGCCACGCAAGAGACCCAGTACTTC
TRBJ2-7 - 14 many TRBV5-1 CASSLSQGPSEQYF TGCGCCAGCAGCTTGTCTCAGGGACCCTCCGAGCAGTACTTC
TRBJ2-5 TRBD2 15 many TRBV7-2 CASRGTSGTRETQYF TGTGCCAGCAGAGGGACTAGCGGAACCAGAGAGACCCAGTACTTC
TRBJ1-3 - 12 many TRBV6-6 CASSFRDSSIYF TGTGCCAGCAGTTTCCGGGACTCCTCCATATATTTT
TRBJ2-1 - 15 many TRBV12-3/TRBV12-4 CASSPRDVGYNEQFF TGTGCCAGCAGTCCCAGGGACGTCGGCTATAATGAGCAGTTCTTC
TRBJ1-1 - 11 many TRBV20-1 CSAPENTEAFF TGCAGTGCTCCAGAGAACACTGAAGCTTTCTTT
TRBJ1-6 TRBD1 17 - TRBV7-9 CASSTWDRGFYNSPLHF TGTGCCAGCAGCACCTGGGACAGGGGCTTTTATAATTCACCCCTCCACTTT
TRBJ1-2 TRBD1 15 many TRBV7-2 CASSFGGQGDYGYTF TGTGCCAGCAGCTTCGGAGGACAGGGCGACTATGGCTACACCTTC